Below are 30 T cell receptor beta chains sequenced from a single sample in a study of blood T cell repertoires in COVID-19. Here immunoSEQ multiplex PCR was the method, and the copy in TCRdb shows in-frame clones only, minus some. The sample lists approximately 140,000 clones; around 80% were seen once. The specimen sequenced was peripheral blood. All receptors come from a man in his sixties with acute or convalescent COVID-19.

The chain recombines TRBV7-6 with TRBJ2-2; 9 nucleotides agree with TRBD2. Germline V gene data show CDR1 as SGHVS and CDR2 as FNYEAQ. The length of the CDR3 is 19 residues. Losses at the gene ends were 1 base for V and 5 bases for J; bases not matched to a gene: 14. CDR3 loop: CASSLESSGGRARTGELFF. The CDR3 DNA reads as TGTGCCAGCAGCTTAGAAAGTAGTGGCGGGAGGGCCAGGACCGGGGAGCTGTTTTTT. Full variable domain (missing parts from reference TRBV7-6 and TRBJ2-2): GAGVSQSPRYKVTKRGQDVALRCDPISGHVSLYWYRQALGQGPEFLTYFNYEAQQDKSGLPNDRFSAERPEGSISTLTIQRTEQRDSAMYRCASSLESSGGRARTGELFFGEGSRLTVL.

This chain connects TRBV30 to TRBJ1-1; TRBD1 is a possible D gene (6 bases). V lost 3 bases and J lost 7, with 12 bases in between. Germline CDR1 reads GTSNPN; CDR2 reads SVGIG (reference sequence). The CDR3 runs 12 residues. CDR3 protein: CAWRSVRGEAFF. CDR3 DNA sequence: TGTGCCTGGAGGTCCGTCAGGGGTGAAGCTTTCTTT.

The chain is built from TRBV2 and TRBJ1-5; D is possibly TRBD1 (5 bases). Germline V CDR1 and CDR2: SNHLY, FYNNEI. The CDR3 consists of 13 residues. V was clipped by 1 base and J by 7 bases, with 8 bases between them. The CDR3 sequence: CASSEEGQQPQHF. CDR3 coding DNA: TGTGCCAGCAGTGAAGAGGGGCAGCAGCCCCAGCATTTT.

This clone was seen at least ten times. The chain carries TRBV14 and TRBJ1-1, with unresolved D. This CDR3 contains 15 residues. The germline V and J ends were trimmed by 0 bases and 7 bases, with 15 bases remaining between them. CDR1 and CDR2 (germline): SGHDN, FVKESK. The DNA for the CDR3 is TGTGCCAGCAGCCAAGATAGAGGACTTGAGAATGAAGCTTTCTTT. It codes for CASSQDRGLENEAFF. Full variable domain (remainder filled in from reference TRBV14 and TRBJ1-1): EAGVTQFPSHSVIEKGQTVTLRCDPISGHDNLYWYRRVMGKEIKFLLHFVKESKQDESGMPNNRFLAERTGGTYSTLKVQPAELEDSGVYFCASSQDRGLENEAFFGQGTRLTVV.

The CDR3 coding sequence is TGTGCCAGCAGTTACACCCAACCAGGCCTCTTGAACGAGCAGTACTTC. Translated: CASSYTQPGLLNEQYF. The rearrangement joins TRBV6-5 to TRBJ2-7; D ambiguous. Trimming took 2 bases from V and 5 from J, leaving 19 bases between them. The CDR3 contains 16 residues. CDR1 MNHEY and CDR2 SVGAGI come from the germline V gene.

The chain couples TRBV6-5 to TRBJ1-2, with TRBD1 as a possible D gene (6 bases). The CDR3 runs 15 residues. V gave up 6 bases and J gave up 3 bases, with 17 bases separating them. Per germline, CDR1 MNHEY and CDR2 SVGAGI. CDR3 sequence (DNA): TGTGCCAGCAGATCAGGGGAGGGTCTGGACTATGGCTACACCTTC. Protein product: CASRSGEGLDYGYTF.

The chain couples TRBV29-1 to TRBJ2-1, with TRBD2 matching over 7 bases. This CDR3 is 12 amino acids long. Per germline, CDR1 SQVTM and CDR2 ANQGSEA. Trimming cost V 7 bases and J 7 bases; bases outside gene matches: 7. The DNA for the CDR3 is TGCAGCGGGGGGAGCGGGAAAAATGAGCAGTTCTTC. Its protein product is CSGGSGKNEQFF.

The CDR3 region has the DNA TGTGCCAGCAGCTTCGGGACAACTAATGAAAAACTGTTTTTT. Its protein is CASSFGTTNEKLFF. The chain recombines TRBV5-5 with TRBJ1-4; no clear D gene. Germline V lookup: CDR1 SGHKS, CDR2 YYEKEE (reference sequence). The CDR3 runs 14 residues. The V and J ends lost 2 bases and 0 bases respectively, with 5 bases between them.

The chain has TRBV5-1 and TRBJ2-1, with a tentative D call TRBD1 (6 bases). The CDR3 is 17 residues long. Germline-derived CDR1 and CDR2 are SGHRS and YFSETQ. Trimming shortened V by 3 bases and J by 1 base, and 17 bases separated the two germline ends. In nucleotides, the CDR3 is TGCGCCAGCAGCTCCTTACAGGGAAGAGGGTCCTACAATGAGCAGTTCTTC. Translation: CASSSLQGRGSYNEQFF. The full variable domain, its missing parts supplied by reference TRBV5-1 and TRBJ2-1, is KAGVTQTPRYLIKTRGQQVTLSCSPISGHRSVSWYQQTPGQGLQFLFEYFSETQRNKGNFPGRFSGRQFSNSRSEMNVSTLELGDSALYLCASSSLQGRGSYNEQFFGPGTRLTVL.

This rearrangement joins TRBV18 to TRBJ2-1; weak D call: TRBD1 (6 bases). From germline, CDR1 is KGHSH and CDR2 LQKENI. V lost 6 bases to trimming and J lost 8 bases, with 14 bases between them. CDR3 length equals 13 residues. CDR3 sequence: CASSWTGTHEQFF. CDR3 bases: TGTGCCAGCTCCTGGACCGGGACACATGAGCAGTTCTTC.

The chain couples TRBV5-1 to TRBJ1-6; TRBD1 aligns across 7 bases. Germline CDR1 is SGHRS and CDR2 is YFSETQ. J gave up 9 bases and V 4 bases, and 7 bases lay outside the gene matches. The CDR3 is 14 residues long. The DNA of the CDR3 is TGCGCCAGCAGCGTCACAGGGGCCGGTTCACCCCTCCACTTT. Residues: CASSVTGAGSPLHF. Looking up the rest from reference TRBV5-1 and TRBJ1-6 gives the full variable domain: KAGVTQTPRYLIKTRGQQVTLSCSPISGHRSVSWYQQTPGQGLQFLFEYFSETQRNKGNFPGRFSGRQFSNSRSEMNVSTLELGDSALYLCASSVTGAGSPLHFGNGTRLTVT.

The CDR3 bases are TGTGCCAGCAGCAACCCCCGTATAGCGGACAGGGGTCTAACGGCTATGGGGGGCTACACCTTC. This gives the protein CASSNPRIADRGLTAMGGYTF. V usage is TRBV21-1 and J usage is TRBJ1-2; TRBD1 is the table's D call and was not checked against the DNA. TRBV21-1 is a pseudogene segment. The CDR3 consists of 21 residues.

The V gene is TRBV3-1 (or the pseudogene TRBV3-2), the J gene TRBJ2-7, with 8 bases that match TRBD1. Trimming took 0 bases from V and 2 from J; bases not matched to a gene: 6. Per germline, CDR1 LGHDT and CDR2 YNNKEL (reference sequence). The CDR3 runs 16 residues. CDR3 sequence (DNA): TGTGCCAGCAGCCAAGATTCAGGGGGCCTGCCCTACGAGCAGTACTTC. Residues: CASSQDSGGLPYEQYF.

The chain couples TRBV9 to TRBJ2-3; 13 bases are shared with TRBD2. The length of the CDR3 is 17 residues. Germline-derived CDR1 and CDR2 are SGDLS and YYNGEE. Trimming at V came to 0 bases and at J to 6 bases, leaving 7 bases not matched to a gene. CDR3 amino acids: CASSVDSWTSGSDTQYF. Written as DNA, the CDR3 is TGTGCCAGCAGCGTAGACTCCTGGACTAGCGGGAGTGATACGCAGTATTTT.

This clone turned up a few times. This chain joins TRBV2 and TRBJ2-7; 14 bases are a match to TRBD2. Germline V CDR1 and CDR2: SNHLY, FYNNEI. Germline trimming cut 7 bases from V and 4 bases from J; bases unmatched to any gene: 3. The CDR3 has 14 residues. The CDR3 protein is CASNGLAGGYEQYF. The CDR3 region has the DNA TGTGCCAGCAACGGACTAGCGGGAGGTTACGAGCAGTACTTC.

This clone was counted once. The CDR3 protein is CASSPPRRGGGYTF. As DNA, the CDR3 is TGTGCCAGTAGTCCACCGCGGAGGGGTGGTGGCTACACCTTC. The rearrangement joins TRBV19 to TRBJ1-2, with D possibly matching TRBD1 (5 bases). The CDR3 is made up of 14 amino acids. Germline-derived CDR1 and CDR2 are LNHDA and SQIVND (reference sequence). V gave up 5 bases and J gave up 7 bases, with 17 bases separating them.

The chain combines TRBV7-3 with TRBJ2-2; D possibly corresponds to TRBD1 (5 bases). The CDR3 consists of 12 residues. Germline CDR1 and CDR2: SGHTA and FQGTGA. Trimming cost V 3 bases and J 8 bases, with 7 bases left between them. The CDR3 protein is CASSLNRGELFF. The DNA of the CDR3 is TGTGCCAGCAGCTTGAACAGGGGGGAGCTGTTTTTT.

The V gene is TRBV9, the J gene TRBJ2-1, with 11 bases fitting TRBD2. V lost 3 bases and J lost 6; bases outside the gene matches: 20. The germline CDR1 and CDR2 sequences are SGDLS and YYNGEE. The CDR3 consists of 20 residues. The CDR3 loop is CASSDTSGSLSPEPINEQFF. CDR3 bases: TGTGCCAGCAGCGATACTAGCGGGAGCTTATCACCCGAACCCATCAATGAGCAGTTCTTC.

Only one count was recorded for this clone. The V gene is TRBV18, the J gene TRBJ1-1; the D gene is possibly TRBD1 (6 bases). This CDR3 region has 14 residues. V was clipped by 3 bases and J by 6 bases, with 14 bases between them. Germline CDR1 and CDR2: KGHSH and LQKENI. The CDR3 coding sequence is TGTGCCAGCTCACCGGGCCAGGGGATCTCTGAAGCTTTCTTT. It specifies CASSPGQGISEAFF.

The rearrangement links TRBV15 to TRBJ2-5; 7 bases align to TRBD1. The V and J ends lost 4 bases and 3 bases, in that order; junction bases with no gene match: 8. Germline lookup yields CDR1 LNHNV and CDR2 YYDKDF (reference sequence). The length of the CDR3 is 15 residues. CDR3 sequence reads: CATSTYRTGEETQYF. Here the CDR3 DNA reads TGTGCCACCAGCACATACAGAACAGGGGAAGAGACCCAGTACTTC.

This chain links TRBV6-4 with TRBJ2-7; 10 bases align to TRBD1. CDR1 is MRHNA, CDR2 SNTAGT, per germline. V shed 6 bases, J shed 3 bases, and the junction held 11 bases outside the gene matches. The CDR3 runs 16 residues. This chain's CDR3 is CASSPSPDRGDYEQYF. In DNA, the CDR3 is TGTGCCAGCAGCCCCTCCCCGGACAGGGGGGACTACGAGCAGTACTTC.

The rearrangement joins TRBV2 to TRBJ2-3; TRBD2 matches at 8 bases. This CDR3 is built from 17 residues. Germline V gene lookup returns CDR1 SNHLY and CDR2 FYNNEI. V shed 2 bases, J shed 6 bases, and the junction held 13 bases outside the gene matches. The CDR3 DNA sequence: TGTGCCAGCAGTGAAATGAGGGTCACGGGAGGGCTGGATACGCAGTATTTT. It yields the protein CASSEMRVTGGLDTQYF. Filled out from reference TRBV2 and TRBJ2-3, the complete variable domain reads EPEVTQTPSHQVTQMGQEVILRCVPISNHLYFYWYRQILGQKVEFLVSFYNNEISEKSEIFDDQFSVERPDGSNFTLKIRSTKLEDSAMYFCASSEMRVTGGLDTQYFGPGTRLTVL.

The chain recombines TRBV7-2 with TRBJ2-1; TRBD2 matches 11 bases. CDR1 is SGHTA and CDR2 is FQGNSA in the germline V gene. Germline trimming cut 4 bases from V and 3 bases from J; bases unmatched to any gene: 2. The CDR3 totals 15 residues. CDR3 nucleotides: TGTGCCAGCAGCTGGGGGACTAGCGGCTACAATGAGCAGTTCTTC. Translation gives CASSWGTSGYNEQFF.

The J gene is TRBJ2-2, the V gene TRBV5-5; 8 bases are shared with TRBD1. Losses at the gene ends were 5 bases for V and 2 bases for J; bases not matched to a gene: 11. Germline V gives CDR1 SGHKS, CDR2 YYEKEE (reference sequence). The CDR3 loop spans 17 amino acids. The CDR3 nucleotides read TGTGCCAGCAGTTTCTTTCCAGGGGGCCTCAACACCGGGGAGCTGTTTTTT. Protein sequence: CASSFFPGGLNTGELFF.

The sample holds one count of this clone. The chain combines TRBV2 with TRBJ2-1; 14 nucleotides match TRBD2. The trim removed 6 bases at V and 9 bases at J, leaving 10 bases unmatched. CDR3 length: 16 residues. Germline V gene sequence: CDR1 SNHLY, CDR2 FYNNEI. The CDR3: CASRPMSGTSGSEQFF. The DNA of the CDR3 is TGTGCCAGCAGGCCAATGTCCGGGACTAGCGGGAGTGAGCAGTTCTTC.

CDR3 protein: CASSSRGSPLHF. DNA of the CDR3: TGTGCCAGCAGCTCCAGGGGTTCACCCCTCCACTTT. The chain has TRBV7-2 and TRBJ1-6; possibly TRBD1 for D (6 bases). The CDR3 has 12 residues. Germline values: CDR1 SGHTA, CDR2 FQGNSA. V was shortened by 4 bases and J by 9 bases, with 7 bases between the two germline ends.

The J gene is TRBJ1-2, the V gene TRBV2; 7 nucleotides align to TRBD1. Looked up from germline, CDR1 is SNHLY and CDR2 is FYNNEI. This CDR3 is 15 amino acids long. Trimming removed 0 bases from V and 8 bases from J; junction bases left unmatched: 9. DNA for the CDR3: TGTGCCAGCAGTGAAGCGAGGCAGGGGGGTTACGGCTACACCTTC. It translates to CASSEARQGGYGYTF.

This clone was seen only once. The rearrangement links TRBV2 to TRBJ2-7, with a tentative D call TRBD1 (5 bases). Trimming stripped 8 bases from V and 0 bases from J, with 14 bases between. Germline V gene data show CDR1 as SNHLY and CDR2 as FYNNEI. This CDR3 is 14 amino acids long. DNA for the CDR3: TGTGCCAGCCTCTTCATGACAGTCTCCTACGAGCAGTACTTC. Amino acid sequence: CASLFMTVSYEQYF.

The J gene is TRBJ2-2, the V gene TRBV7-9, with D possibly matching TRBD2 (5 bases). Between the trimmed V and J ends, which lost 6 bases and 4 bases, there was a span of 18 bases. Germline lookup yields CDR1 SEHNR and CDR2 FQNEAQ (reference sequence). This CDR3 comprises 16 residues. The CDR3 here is CASSLGSGEGTGELFF. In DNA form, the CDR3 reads TGTGCCAGCAGTTTGGGGTCCGGAGAGGGCACCGGGGAGCTGTTTTTT.

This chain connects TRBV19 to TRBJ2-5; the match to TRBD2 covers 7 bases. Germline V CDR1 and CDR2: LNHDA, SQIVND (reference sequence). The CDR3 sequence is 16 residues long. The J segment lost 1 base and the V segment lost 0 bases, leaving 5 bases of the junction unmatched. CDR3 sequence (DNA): TGTGCCAGTAGTATAGATGGGAGGGGCGCCCAAGAGACCCAGTACTTC. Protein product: CASSIDGRGAQETQYF.